A selection of T cell receptor beta chains follows, all from one sample in a study of graft-versus-host responses after intestinal transplantation. The antigens of these receptors remain unknown. Assay: immunoSEQ multiplex PCR; the TCRdb copy retains only in-frame clones and omits some. The table records more than 85,000 clones, approximately 94% of them present only once. This specimen consisted of unstimulated CD8+ T cells sorted from spleen or lymph node cells, obtained before intestinal transplant. The receptor source for this set is a human donor who received an intestinal transplant. CDR3s include the opening cysteine and the closing phenylalanine or tryptophan. The order of the fields is D gene, CDR3 length, J gene, V gene, clone size, CDR3 DNA, CDR3 protein. A D gene is named only where the DNA matches it firmly. A clone size is listed for some rows: how often the clone was seen (once, few, many), or a class if it is expanded.

d_gene: TRBD2; len: 15; j_gene: TRBJ2-3; v_gene: TRBV2; abundance: -; CDR3nt: TGTGCCAGCAGTGAAGGACTAGCGAGCACAGATACGCAGTATTTT; CDR3aa: CASSEGLASTDTQYF
d_gene: TRBD1; len: 14; j_gene: TRBJ1-3; v_gene: TRBV29-1; abundance: -; CDR3nt: TGCAGCGCAACTACAGGGGACCCTGGAAACACCATATATTTT; CDR3aa: CSATTGDPGNTIYF
d_gene: -; len: 16; j_gene: TRBJ1-1; v_gene: TRBV27; abundance: -; CDR3nt: TGTGCCAGCAGTTTAAACCAGGGGCCCATGAACACTGAAGCTTTCTTT; CDR3aa: CASSLNQGPMNTEAFF
d_gene: -; len: 14; j_gene: TRBJ2-7; v_gene: TRBV4-3; abundance: -; CDR3nt: TGCGCCAGCAGCCCGGAGCAAGGTGCCTACGAGCAGTACTTC; CDR3aa: CASSPEQGAYEQYF
d_gene: TRBD2; len: 20; j_gene: TRBJ2-6; v_gene: TRBV5-1; abundance: -; CDR3nt: TGCGCCAGCAGCTTGGCCTCCGGGGGGATAGCGGTCTCTGGGGCCAACGTCCTGACTTTC; CDR3aa: CASSLASGGIAVSGANVLTF
d_gene: TRBD2; len: 18; j_gene: TRBJ2-7; v_gene: TRBV7-6; abundance: -; CDR3nt: TGTGCCAGCAGCTTAGGGGATTACCTAGCGGGGGATTCCTACGAGCAGTACTTC; CDR3aa: CASSLGDYLAGDSYEQYF
d_gene: -; len: 11; j_gene: TRBJ2-1; v_gene: TRBV5-8; abundance: -; CDR3nt: TGTGCCAGCAGCCCCGGGTCTGAGCAGTTCTTC; CDR3aa: CASSPGSEQFF
d_gene: -; len: 13; j_gene: TRBJ1-1; v_gene: TRBV27; abundance: -; CDR3nt: TGTGCCAGCAGTTTAACGGGGAACACTGAAGCTTTCTTT; CDR3aa: CASSLTGNTEAFF
d_gene: TRBD1; len: 13; j_gene: TRBJ1-2; v_gene: TRBV4-1; abundance: -; CDR3nt: TGCGCCAGCAGCCAAGGACAGGGTAATCGCTACACCTTC; CDR3aa: CASSQGQGNRYTF
d_gene: -; len: 14; j_gene: TRBJ2-7; v_gene: TRBV7-6; abundance: -; CDR3nt: TGTGCCAGCAGCTTAGCTGGGAGCTCCTACGAGCAGTACTTC; CDR3aa: CASSLAGSSYEQYF
d_gene: TRBD2; len: 15; j_gene: TRBJ2-1; v_gene: TRBV7-2; abundance: -; CDR3nt: TGTGCCAGCAGCTACGGCGGGGGAACATACAATGAGCAGTTCTTC; CDR3aa: CASSYGGGTYNEQFF
d_gene: TRBD2; len: 15; j_gene: TRBJ2-1; v_gene: TRBV4-3; abundance: -; CDR3nt: TGCGCCAGTAATCGACGGGACGGGAGGGGTACTGAGCAGTTCTTC; CDR3aa: CASNRRDGRGTEQFF
d_gene: -; len: 15; j_gene: TRBJ2-2; v_gene: TRBV4-3; abundance: -; CDR3nt: TGCGCCAGCAGCCAAGGACAGTTAAACACCGGGGAGCTGTTTTTT; CDR3aa: CASSQGQLNTGELFF
d_gene: TRBD2; len: 18; j_gene: TRBJ2-2; v_gene: TRBV19; abundance: -; CDR3nt: TGTGCCAGTAGTACCATCGCACCTGGGGAGGGGAACACCGGGGAGCTGTTTTTT; CDR3aa: CASSTIAPGEGNTGELFF
d_gene: -; len: 14; j_gene: TRBJ1-2; v_gene: TRBV29-1; abundance: -; CDR3nt: TGCAGCGTTGAAGATCGGAGAGGCCCCTATGGCTACACCTTC; CDR3aa: CSVEDRRGPYGYTF
d_gene: -; len: 13; j_gene: TRBJ1-1; v_gene: TRBV27; abundance: -; CDR3nt: TGTGCCAGCCGACAGAGTCCCACCCGTGAAGCTTTCTTT; CDR3aa: CASRQSPTREAFF
d_gene: TRBD1; len: 15; j_gene: TRBJ2-5; v_gene: TRBV7-9; abundance: -; CDR3nt: TGTGCCAGCAGCCCGCCTGGACAGGGGAGGGAGACCCAGTACTTC; CDR3aa: CASSPPGQGRETQYF
d_gene: TRBD1; len: 15; j_gene: TRBJ2-7; v_gene: TRBV4-2; abundance: -; CDR3nt: TGTGCCAGCAGCCAAGAGGGACAGGGTTCCTACGAGCAGTACTTC; CDR3aa: CASSQEGQGSYEQYF
d_gene: TRBD1; len: 17; j_gene: TRBJ1-3; v_gene: TRBV29-1; abundance: -; CDR3nt: TGCAGCGTTGAGGGCTGGGACAGGGAGGCCTCTGGAAACACCATATATTTT; CDR3aa: CSVEGWDREASGNTIYF
d_gene: TRBD1; len: 14; j_gene: TRBJ2-1; v_gene: TRBV27; abundance: -; CDR3nt: TGTGCCAGCAGTTCGGGACAGGATAACAATGAGCAGTTCTTC; CDR3aa: CASSSGQDNNEQFF
d_gene: -; len: 13; j_gene: TRBJ2-3; v_gene: TRBV7-9; abundance: -; CDR3nt: TGTGCCAGCAAGGGGCCAAGCACAGATACGCAGTATTTT; CDR3aa: CASKGPSTDTQYF
d_gene: -; len: 14; j_gene: TRBJ2-2; v_gene: TRBV2; abundance: once; CDR3nt: TGTGCCAGCACCGAAACAGGGTTAGCCGGGGAGCTGTTTTTT; CDR3aa: CASTETGLAGELFF
d_gene: -; len: 16; j_gene: TRBJ1-2; v_gene: TRBV13; abundance: -; CDR3nt: TGTGCCAGCAGCTTAGGCAGAGAGGGCGGTGCATATGGCTACACCTTC; CDR3aa: CASSLGREGGAYGYTF
d_gene: -; len: 17; j_gene: TRBJ1-5; v_gene: TRBV6-1; abundance: -; CDR3nt: TGTGCCGGCAGTGAGCCTTGGGGAGTAGAGAGCAATCAGCCCCAGCATTTT; CDR3aa: CAGSEPWGVESNQPQHF
d_gene: -; len: 12; j_gene: TRBJ1-2; v_gene: TRBV29-1; abundance: -; CDR3nt: TGCAGCGTTGAGACAGCGCTTTATGGCTACACCTTC; CDR3aa: CSVETALYGYTF
d_gene: TRBD2; len: 15; j_gene: TRBJ2-3; v_gene: TRBV5-6; abundance: -; CDR3nt: TGTGCCAGCAGCGCGCACCGGGGGGGCACCGATACGCAGTATTTT; CDR3aa: CASSAHRGGTDTQYF
d_gene: -; len: 16; j_gene: TRBJ2-2; v_gene: TRBV11-2; abundance: -; CDR3nt: TGTGCCAGCAGCTTAGTTCAGGGTGCCACCACCGGGGAGCTGTTTTTT; CDR3aa: CASSLVQGATTGELFF
d_gene: -; len: 14; j_gene: TRBJ1-2; v_gene: TRBV5-1; abundance: once; CDR3nt: TGCGCCAGCAGCTTGGGAGTAGAAAACTATGGCTACACCTTC; CDR3aa: CASSLGVENYGYTF